Here is one TCR beta chain with its context. As yet, its antigen is unknown. This CDR3 has 15 residues. Germline V gene data show CDR1 as DFQATT and CDR2 as SNEGSKA (reference sequence). Using eight separate reactions per sample, the authors generated cDNA. TCRdb reprocessed the 5' RACE reads, with one entry per CDR3 protein and no DNA. The specimen's table records approximately 150,000 distinct CDR3 sequences. This sample was included in a study of monozygotic twins with inflammatory bowel disease. Study conclusions and caveats: Cells of different T cell subtypes could not be told apart. No difference was seen in repertoire similarity between concordant and discordant twins, possibly from limited power.

The sample comprised blood. The rearrangement joins TRBV20-1 to TRBJ1-2; TCRdb's assignment of TRBD1 cannot be checked, as there is no DNA. The source of this sequence is a human donor with ulcerative colitis or Crohn's disease, or a healthy co-twin of an affected twin (not recorded which). CDR3 loop: CSARVRTGGDYGYTF.